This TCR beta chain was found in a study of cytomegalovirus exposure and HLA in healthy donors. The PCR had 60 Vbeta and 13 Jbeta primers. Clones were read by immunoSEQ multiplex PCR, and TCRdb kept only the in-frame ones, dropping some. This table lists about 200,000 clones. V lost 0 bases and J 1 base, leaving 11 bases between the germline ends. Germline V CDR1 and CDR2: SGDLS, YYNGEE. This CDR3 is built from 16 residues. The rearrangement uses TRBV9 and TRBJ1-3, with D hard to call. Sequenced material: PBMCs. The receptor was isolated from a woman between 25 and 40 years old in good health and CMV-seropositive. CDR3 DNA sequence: TGTGCCAGCAGCGTAGGGCATACCCGATCTGGAAACACCATATATTTT. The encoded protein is CASSVGHTRSGNTIYF. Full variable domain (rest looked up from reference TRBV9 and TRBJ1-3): DSGVTQTPKHLITATGQRVTLRCSPRSGDLSVYWYQQSLDQGLQFLIQYYNGEERAKGNILERFSAQQFPDLHSELNLSSLELGDSALYFCASSVGHTRSGNTIYFGEGSWLTVV.